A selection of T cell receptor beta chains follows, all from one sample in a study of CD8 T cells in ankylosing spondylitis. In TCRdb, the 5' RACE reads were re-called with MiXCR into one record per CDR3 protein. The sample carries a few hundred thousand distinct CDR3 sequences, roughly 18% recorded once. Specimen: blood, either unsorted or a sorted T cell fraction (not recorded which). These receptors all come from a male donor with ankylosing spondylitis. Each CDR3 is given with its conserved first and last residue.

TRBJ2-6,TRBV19,CASSISGSGANVLTF
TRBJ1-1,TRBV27,CASRTRDGYTEAFF
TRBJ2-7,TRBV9,CASSVEWGDYEQYF
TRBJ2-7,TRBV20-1,CSASGSSSGEFTYEQYF
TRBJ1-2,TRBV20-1,CSANTGGYYGYTF
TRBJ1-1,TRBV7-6,CASTLRGGNTEAFF
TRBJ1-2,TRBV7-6,CASSLQRGPTNYGYTF
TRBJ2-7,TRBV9,CASSPGGGSAYEQYF
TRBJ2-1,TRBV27,CASREGTYNNEQFF
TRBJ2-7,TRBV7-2,CASSLRDYLSYEQYF
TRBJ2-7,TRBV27,CASARWGNEQYF
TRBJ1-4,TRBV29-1,CSADSGGRLFF
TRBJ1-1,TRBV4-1,CASSHGQGGAEAFF
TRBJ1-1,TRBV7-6,CASSLGLSANTEAFF
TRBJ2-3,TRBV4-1,CASSQEIGEGSTDTQYF
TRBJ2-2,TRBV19,CASRDRVLGGELFF
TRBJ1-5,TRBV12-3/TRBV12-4,CASSLGGSNSNQPQHF
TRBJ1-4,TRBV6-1,CASTDPDGANEKLFF
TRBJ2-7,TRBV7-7,CASSLGPGGHEQYF
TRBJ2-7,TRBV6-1,CASSPWTSGGQQYF
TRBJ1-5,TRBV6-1,CASSETPRGGNQPQHF
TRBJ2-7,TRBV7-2,CASSLGDSGYEQYF
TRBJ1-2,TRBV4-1,CASSREGQAAYGYTF
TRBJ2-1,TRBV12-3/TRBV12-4,CASSYGEQFF
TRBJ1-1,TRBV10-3,CAISEGQGSEGTEAFF
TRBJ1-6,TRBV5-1,CASSLGWDSNSPLHF
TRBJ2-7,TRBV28,CASSLWEGSYEQYF
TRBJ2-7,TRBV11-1,CASRSGLGGTTQPYEQYF
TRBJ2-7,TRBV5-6,CASSSAQGAYEQYF
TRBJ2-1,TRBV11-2,CASSDSPNWASGRASRFF
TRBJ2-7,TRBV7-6,CASSLGQLLTYEQYF
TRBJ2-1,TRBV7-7,CASSLDPGDEQFF
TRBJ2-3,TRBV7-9,CASSLPGTSLSTDTQYF
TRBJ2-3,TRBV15,CATSRARGADTQYF
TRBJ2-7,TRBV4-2,CASSPRDKSYEQYF
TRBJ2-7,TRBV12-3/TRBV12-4,CASSISPGYEQYF
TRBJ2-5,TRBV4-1,CASSQEGIPNQETQYF
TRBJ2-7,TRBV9,CASSLGDGASYEQYF
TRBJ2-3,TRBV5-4,CASSRGGLASTDTQYF
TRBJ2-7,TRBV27,CASSLLKGMGTYEQYF
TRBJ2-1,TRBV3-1,CASSYTAGSAYNEQFF
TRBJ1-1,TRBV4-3,CASSQEGTGVGNTEAFF
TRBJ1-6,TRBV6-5,CASTLKGAATSYNSPLHF
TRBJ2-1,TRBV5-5,CASSGGMNNEQFF
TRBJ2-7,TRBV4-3,CASSHGRSSYEQYF
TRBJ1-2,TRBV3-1,CASSQPPNYGYTF
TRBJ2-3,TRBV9,CASSVPSQGPTDTQYF
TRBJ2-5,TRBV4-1,CASSRTLAVQETQYF
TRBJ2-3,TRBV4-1,CASSQVPAGIDPSTDTQYF
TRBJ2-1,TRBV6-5,CASSYLSLGSENEQFF
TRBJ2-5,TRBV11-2,CASSLARLAGRETQYF
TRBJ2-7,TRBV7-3,CASSEQGGIGYEQYF
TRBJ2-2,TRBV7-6,CASSLGTAIAPGELFF